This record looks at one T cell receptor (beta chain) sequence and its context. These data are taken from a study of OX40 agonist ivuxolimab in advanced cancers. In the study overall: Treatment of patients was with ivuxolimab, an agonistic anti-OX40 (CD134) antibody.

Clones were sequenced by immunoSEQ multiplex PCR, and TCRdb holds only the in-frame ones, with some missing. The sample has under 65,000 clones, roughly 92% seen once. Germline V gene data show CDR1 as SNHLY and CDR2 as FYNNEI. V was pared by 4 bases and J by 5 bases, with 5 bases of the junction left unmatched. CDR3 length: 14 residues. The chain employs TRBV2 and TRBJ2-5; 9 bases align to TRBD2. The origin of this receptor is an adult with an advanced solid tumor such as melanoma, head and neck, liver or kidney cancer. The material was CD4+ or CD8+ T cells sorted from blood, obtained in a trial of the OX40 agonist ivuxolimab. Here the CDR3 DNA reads TGTGCCAGCAGTGGGACCCTAGCGGGGGAGACCCAGTACTTC. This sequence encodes CASSGTLAGETQYF.